A few counts support the clone carrying this T cell receptor beta chain. As yet, its antigen is unknown. As TCR cDNA was made by 5'RACE template switching, a universal primer site and UMIs were added. TCRdb fed the 5' RACE reads into MiXCR, producing one record per CDR3 protein. The table records 250,000 to 300,000 distinct CDR3 sequences, approximately 10% of them present only once. The sample belongs to a study of T cells after yellow fever vaccination. Per germline, CDR1 SGHNT and CDR2 YYREEE (reference sequence). The junction had 5 bases not matched to a gene; V was cut back by 0 bases and J by 0 bases. This CDR3 has 17 residues. Study outcomes and limitations: Sorted repertoires could include abundant contaminating clonotypes from bulk cells.

The chain carries TRBV5-4 and TRBJ2-3, with 9 positions matching TRBD2. The material was CD4+ T cells sorted from PBMCs, obtained 5 days after the yellow fever booster vaccination. This TCR was recovered from a man aged 18 to 30 who received the YFV17D yellow fever vaccine. In nucleotides, the CDR3 is TGTGCCAGCAGCTTGGAGCTAGCGGGGTCTAGCACAGATACGCAGTATTTT. It is translated as CASSLELAGSSTDTQYF.